Following are 21 T cell receptor beta chains from one sample sequenced in a study of blood T cell repertoires in COVID-19. Sequenced by immunoSEQ multiplex PCR; TCRdb stores in-frame clones only, minus some. Of around 100,000 clones listed, around nine tenths were seen once; the top ten hold 5%. Material: peripheral blood. Receptor source: a human donor in a cohort sampled during active COVID-19.

The V call is TRBV19, the J call TRBJ2-3; 7 positions match TRBD1. Germline assignment: CDR1 LNHDA and CDR2 SQIVND (reference sequence). With V trimmed by 5 bases and J by 3 bases, 8 bases remained unmatched. The CDR3 has 15 amino acids. CDR3 DNA sequence: TGTGCCAGTAGTCAAAGAGACAGGGTTACAGATACGCAGTATTTT. Protein sequence: CASSQRDRVTDTQYF.

The V and J genes are TRBV28 and TRBJ1-1, with D possibly being TRBD1 (6 bases). Per germline, CDR1 MDHEN and CDR2 SYDVKM. The germline V and J ends were trimmed by 4 bases and 10 bases, with 13 bases remaining between them. The CDR3 loop spans 12 amino acids. The CDR3 region has the DNA TGTGCCAGCAGTTCTTCAGGGGTTCGAGCTTTCTTT. Residues: CASSSSGVRAFF.

This clone is a singleton in its sample. The chain joins TRBV5-1 to TRBJ2-1, with D possibly matching TRBD1 (6 bases). Trimming stripped 4 bases from V and 8 bases from J, with 28 bases between. From germline, CDR1 is SGHRS and CDR2 YFSETQ. The CDR3 covers 18 residues. CDR3 in DNA: TGCGCCAGCAGCCCGACTGCCATCGGGACATCTGGCGCGGATGAGCAGTTCTTC. This encodes CASSPTAIGTSGADEQFF. The full variable domain, rest sourced from reference TRBV5-1 and TRBJ2-1, is KAGVTQTPRYLIKTRGQQVTLSCSPISGHRSVSWYQQTPGQGLQFLFEYFSETQRNKGNFPGRFSGRQFSNSRSEMNVSTLELGDSALYLCASSPTAIGTSGADEQFFGPGTRLTVL.

This clone has a single count. The chain joins TRBV2 to TRBJ1-5; D is undetermined. Germline V gene data show CDR1 as SNHLY and CDR2 as FYNNEI. V was shortened by 7 bases and J by 0 bases, with 7 bases between the two germline ends. CDR3 length: 13 residues. In nucleotides, the CDR3 is TGTGCCAGCAATACAGATAGCAATCAGCCCCAGCATTTT. It translates to CASNTDSNQPQHF.

The chain employs TRBV29-1 and TRBJ2-5; 8 bases map to TRBD2. Germline V gene sequence: CDR1 SQVTM, CDR2 ANQGSEA. The trim removed 4 bases at V and 1 base at J, leaving 8 bases unmatched. The CDR3 is made up of 15 amino acids. The CDR3: CSVAVNGGAQETQYF. CDR3 DNA sequence: TGCAGCGTTGCGGTCAACGGGGGGGCCCAAGAGACCCAGTACTTC. Full variable domain (remainder filled in from reference TRBV29-1 and TRBJ2-5): SAVISQKPSRDICQRGTSLTIQCQVDSQVTMMFWYRQQPGQSLTLIATANQGSEATYESGFVIDKFPISRPNLTFSTLTVSNMSPEDSSIYLCSVAVNGGAQETQYFGPGTRLLVL.

The V gene is TRBV12-3 or TRBV12-4, the J gene TRBJ2-5; D is unclear. The CDR3 loop spans 11 amino acids. Trimming took off 6 bases at V and 6 bases at J, with 8 bases between the two ends. The CDR3, as DNA: TGTGCCAGCAGCCTAGGAAAGACCCAGTACTTC. Protein product: CASSLGKTQYF.

This clone was counted a single time. The J gene is TRBJ1-1, the V gene TRBV10-3; tentatively, D is TRBD1 (5 bases). The CDR3 is 15 amino acids. CDR1 is ENHRY, CDR2 SYGVKD, per germline. Trimming removed 0 bases from V and 4 bases from J, with 12 bases in between. This CDR3 reads CAISESNRQTTEAFF. DNA of the CDR3: TGTGCCATCAGTGAGTCGAATCGACAGACCACTGAAGCTTTCTTT.

CDR3 protein: CASSPTGGRDTQYF. CDR3 DNA: TGCGCCAGCAGCCCGACAGGGGGCCGGGATACGCAGTATTTT. The rearrangement uses TRBV4-1 and TRBJ2-3; 10 bases agree with TRBD1. The V gene's germline CDR1 is MGHRA and CDR2 YSYEKL. This CDR3 is built from 14 residues. V dropped 4 bases and J dropped 6; count of bases not matched to a gene: 4.

The V gene is TRBV9, the J gene TRBJ2-5; 9 bases are a match to TRBD1. The V gene end was trimmed by 0 bases and the J gene end by 7 bases; junction bases not matched to a gene: 4. CDR3 length: 14 residues. Germline V gene sequence: CDR1 SGDLS, CDR2 YYNGEE. The CDR3 here is CASSVEGQGGTQYF. CDR3 nucleotide sequence: TGTGCCAGCAGCGTAGAGGGACAGGGTGGGACCCAGTACTTC.

This chain links TRBV7-8 with TRBJ2-7, with a possible D match to TRBD2 (6 bases). The V gene's germline CDR1 is SGHVS and CDR2 FQNEAQ. CDR3 size: 15 residues. Trimming pared 3 bases from V and 1 base from J, leaving 13 bases between. The CDR3 coding sequence is TGTGCCAGCAGCTTTGGTCGGGGAGGATCCTACGAGCAGTACTTC. Amino acid sequence: CASSFGRGGSYEQYF.

The CDR3, as DNA: TGTGCCAGCTCAGTGACAGGGGACAATCAGCCCCAGCATTTT. It specifies CASSVTGDNQPQHF. The J gene is TRBJ1-5, the V gene TRBV18; 8 nucleotides agree with TRBD1. Germline assignment: CDR1 KGHSH and CDR2 LQKENI. With V trimmed by 5 bases and J by 3 bases, 3 bases remained unmatched. The CDR3 runs 14 residues.

The V gene is TRBV6-5, the J gene TRBJ2-1; D gene unclear. The CDR3 is 15 amino acids. Trimming removed 9 bases at V and 0 bases at J, with 15 bases between. Germline V gives CDR1 MNHEY, CDR2 SVGAGI. The CDR3 nucleotides read TGTGCCAGTCTCCCTAGTTATAGCTCCTACAATGAGCAGTTCTTC. Amino acid sequence: CASLPSYSSYNEQFF.

V gene TRBV28 combines with J gene TRBJ1-3, with no clear D. The CDR3 runs 13 residues. CDR1 and CDR2 (germline): MDHEN, SYDVKM. The V and J ends lost 7 bases and 0 bases respectively, with 7 bases between them. CDR3 DNA: TGTGCCAGCACCCGGTTCTCTGGAAACACCATATATTTT. Its translation is CASTRFSGNTIYF. Together with reference TRBV28 and TRBJ1-3, the CDR3 gives the full variable domain: DVKVTQSSRYLVKRTGEKVFLECVQDMDHENMFWYRQDPGLGLRLIYFSYDVKMKEKGDIPEGYSVSREKKERFSLILESASTNQTSMYLCASTRFSGNTIYFGEGSWLTVV.

The chain recombines TRBV5-6 with TRBJ1-2, with D perhaps matching TRBD1 (6 bases). Trimming took 0 bases from V and 4 from J, leaving 13 bases between them. The CDR3 length is 15 residues. Germline CDR1 is SGHDT and CDR2 is YYEEEE. CDR3: CASSLDREVGYGYTF. In DNA form, the CDR3 reads TGTGCCAGCAGCTTGGACAGGGAAGTGGGCTATGGCTACACCTTC.

This sequence joins TRBV24-1 and TRBJ1-1, with TRBD1 identical over 8 bases. V lost 4 bases and J lost 5; bases outside the gene matches: 8. The CDR3 consists of 15 residues. CDR1 and CDR2 (germline): KGHDR, SFDVKD. CDR3 DNA: TGTGCCACCAGTGACCGCGCAGGGGGCGAGACTGAAGCTTTCTTT. Amino acids: CATSDRAGGETEAFF.

CDR3 residues: CASRSWGRNEQYF. CDR3 coding DNA: TGTGCCAGCCGTTCGTGGGGCCGGAACGAGCAGTACTTC. The chain joins TRBV5-5 to TRBJ2-7, with D possibly being TRBD1 (5 bases). Trimming took off 7 bases at V and 5 bases at J, with 16 bases between the two ends. The CDR3 extends over 13 amino acids. CDR1 is SGHKS, CDR2 YYEKEE, per germline (reference sequence).

This clone was seen a handful of times. This chain uses TRBV27 with TRBJ1-6, with TRBD1 matching over 9 bases. Germline CDR1 reads MNHEY; CDR2 reads SMNVEV (reference sequence). CDR3 length: 16 amino acids. V dropped 6 bases and J dropped 6; count of bases not matched to a gene: 9. CDR3 amino acids: CASRQLQGASNSPLHF. For the CDR3, the DNA is TGTGCCAGCAGACAATTACAGGGGGCGAGTAATTCACCCCTCCACTTT.

V and J are TRBV28 and TRBJ2-7; 7 bases line up with TRBD1. J was trimmed by 5 bases and V by 5 bases; bases with no gene match: 18. Germline CDR1 and CDR2: MDHEN and SYDVKM. The CDR3 consists of 17 residues. This chain's CDR3 is CASSPPFIGGLWDEQYF. The CDR3 DNA reads TGTGCCAGCAGTCCCCCGTTTATAGGGGGCTTATGGGACGAGCAGTACTTC.

This clone was found a few times. This chain connects TRBV5-1 to TRBJ1-6, with TRBD1 as a possible D gene (5 bases). Trimming shortened V by 3 bases and J by 6 bases, and 16 bases separated the two germline ends. The CDR3 has 16 amino acids. Germline CDR1 and CDR2: SGHRS and YFSETQ. This chain's CDR3 is CASSSVLQARNSPLHF. In DNA, the CDR3 is TGCGCCAGCAGCTCCGTTTTACAGGCTCGTAATTCACCCCTCCACTTT.

In DNA form, the CDR3 reads TGTGCCAGCAGTTACTCGACAGGCGCGCCTCGGGGCTACACCTTC. This codes for CASSYSTGAPRGYTF. The V gene is TRBV6-5, the J gene TRBJ1-2; possible D gene TRBD1, 6 bases. The CDR3 extends over 15 amino acids. The germline CDR1 and CDR2 sequences are MNHEY and SVGAGI. With 0 bases removed from V and 8 bases from J, the gap between germline ends came to 16 bases.

This rearrangement joins TRBV24-1 to TRBJ2-7, with 8 bases aligning to TRBD1. This CDR3 is 15 amino acids long. In germline, CDR1 is KGHDR, CDR2 SFDVKD. V dropped 2 bases and J dropped 2; count of bases not matched to a gene: 4. CDR3 in DNA: TGTGCCACCAGTGATTCCGGACAGGGCCCCTACGAGCAGTACTTC. As protein: CATSDSGQGPYEQYF.